This T cell receptor beta chain came from a study of shared clonotypes between healthy human individuals. Overall study context: Per-donor plates numbered three CD4 naive, three CD4 memory, two CD8 naive and one CD8 memory.

For this clone: Its antigen is as yet unknown.

Assay used: immunoSEQ multiplex PCR; TCRdb lists only in-frame clones, some missing. The top ten hold under 0.45% of the sample, which has more than 2,000,000 clones, approximately 93% seen once. Per the germline V gene, CDR1 is SGHRS and CDR2 is YFSETQ. Trimming took off 7 bases at V and 0 bases at J, with 8 bases between the two ends. CDR3 size: 13 residues. All donors were Caucasian adults living in Nashville, Tennessee. Study results and limitations: Richness estimates generally favored naive over memory subsets. Expectations were that clonotype sharing among donors would be affected by sequencing depth.

This sequence originates from a man aged 18 to 35 in good health. Some clones in this sample may be carry-over from other donors' samples. The specimen sequenced was naive CD4+ T cells from PBMCs. Sample subset: CD45RA+ positively selected. The chain carries TRBV5-1 and TRBJ1-3; D is unclear. The CDR3 bases are TGCGCCAGCGGCGCAGGCTCTGGAAACACCATATATTTT. It translates to CASGAGSGNTIYF. Supplemented by reference TRBV5-1 and TRBJ1-3, the full variable domain reads KAGVTQTPRYLIKTRGQQVTLSCSPISGHRSVSWYQQTPGQGLQFLFEYFSETQRNKGNFPGRFSGRQFSNSRSEMNVSTLELGDSALYLCASGAGSGNTIYFGEGSWLTVV.